This passage covers 21 T cell receptor beta chains from one sample sequenced in a study of T cell responses to AZD1222 COVID-19 vaccine (dated by TCRdb to about 2021). Library prep was done by the immunoSEQ multiplex PCR assay. TCRdb holds this immuneACCESS table with in-frame rearrangements only. Some clones are missing; in checked studies, unresolved V genes explain under half, and the rest has no known cause. This sample gives about 140,000 clones in total; roughly 93% of them show up just once. The leading ten clones occupy less than 0.95% of the sample. The time point tag for this specimen amounts to: baseline before first vaccination. This specimen's treatment or condition label, interpreted: meningococcal conjugate vaccine given as trial control. The starting material was peripheral blood, obtained on day 0 of MenACWY control vaccination. The receptors shown here come from an adult in good health.

This clone appeared once. The rearrangement links TRBV6-4 to TRBJ2-3; 8 bases map to TRBD1. The CDR3 loop spans 15 amino acids. CDR1 is MRHNA, CDR2 SNTAGT, per germline. V gave up 6 bases and J gave up 0 bases; unmatched junction bases: 5. CDR3 in DNA: TGTGCCAGCAGCCGACAGGGGACCAGCACAGATACGCAGTATTTT. It encodes CASSRQGTSTDTQYF.

A note on this clone: Other DNA sequences from this sample encode an identical CDR3 as well. The V call is TRBV20-1, the J call TRBJ1-1; D not resolved. Looked up from germline, CDR1 is DFQATT and CDR2 is SNEGSKA (reference sequence). The germline V and J ends were trimmed by 1 base and 2 bases, with 2 bases remaining between them. The CDR3 runs to 11 residues. The CDR3 here is CSARVNTEAFF. CDR3 coding DNA: TGCAGTGCTAGAGTTAACACTGAAGCTTTCTTT.

This sequence joins TRBV7-9 and TRBJ2-5, with 13 bases matching TRBD2. V was pared by 0 bases and J by 5 bases, with 0 bases of the junction left unmatched. Germline CDR1 and CDR2: SEHNR and FQNEAQ (reference sequence). The CDR3 extends over 15 amino acids. The CDR3 region has the DNA TGTGCCAGCAGCTTAGCGACTAGCGGGGGGGAGACCCAGTACTTC. It specifies CASSLATSGGETQYF.

This chain links TRBV5-4 with TRBJ1-2; tentative D call: TRBD1 (5 bases). The CDR3 sequence is 16 residues long. Looked up from germline, CDR1 is SGHNT and CDR2 is YYREEE (reference sequence). V was cut by 1 base and J by 4 bases, with 17 bases left in between. The CDR3 nucleotides are TGTGCCAGCAGCTTGTGGAGACCAGGGCCCAGCTATGGCTACACCTTC. It yields the protein CASSLWRPGPSYGYTF.

This sequence joins TRBV2 and TRBJ2-7, with a weak D call TRBD1 (6 bases). Germline lookup yields CDR1 SNHLY and CDR2 FYNNEI. V lost 5 bases and J 3 bases, leaving 11 bases between the germline ends. CDR3 size: 13 residues. The CDR3 region is CASSKTGDYEQYF. CDR3 DNA: TGTGCCAGCAGTAAGACAGGAGACTACGAGCAGTACTTC.

This rearrangement joins TRBV4-1 to TRBJ2-7, with no clear D. V was shortened by 0 bases and J by 4 bases, with 10 bases between the two germline ends. The germline CDR1 and CDR2 sequences are MGHRA and YSYEKL. This CDR3 is built from 14 residues. CDR3 sequence reads: CASSQDSLSYEQYF. CDR3 DNA: TGCGCCAGCAGCCAAGACTCCCTTAGTTACGAGCAGTACTTC.

The chain has TRBV9 and TRBJ2-3; 13 nucleotides match TRBD2. From germline, CDR1 is SGDLS and CDR2 YYNGEE. This CDR3 is built from 16 residues. V dropped 2 bases and J dropped 6; count of bases not matched to a gene: 6. In DNA form, the CDR3 reads TGTGCCAGCAGCGTTGGACTAGCGGGGGAGCTGGATACGCAGTATTTT. Amino acid sequence: CASSVGLAGELDTQYF.

This chain joins TRBV4-1 and TRBJ2-7; 9 bases are a match to TRBD1. CDR3 length: 16 residues. Germline CDR1 MGHRA, CDR2 YSYEKL. V shed 3 bases and J 5 bases; nucleotides not matched to a gene: 11. CDR3 loop: CASSHIPGQGLHEQYF. CDR3 DNA sequence: TGCGCCAGCAGCCATATACCGGGACAGGGCCTCCACGAGCAGTACTTC.

The chain carries TRBV24-1 and TRBJ1-5; D is possibly TRBD1 (6 bases). V lost 5 bases, J lost 2 bases, and 12 bases lay in between. The CDR3 spans 15 residues. CDR1 and CDR2 from the germline V gene are KGHDR and SFDVKD. The CDR3 loop reads CATSGRGGGNQPQHF. The CDR3 nucleotides read TGTGCCACCAGTGGTCGTGGGGGCGGCAATCAGCCCCAGCATTTT.

The chain links TRBV28 to TRBJ2-3, with TRBD2 matching over 12 bases. The CDR3 is 19 residues long. V trimming: 1 base; J trimming: 1 base; junction bases outside the gene matches: 9. CDR1 and CDR2 from the germline V gene are MDHEN and SYDVKM. The CDR3 loop is CASSLYGLAGTWCTDTQYF. CDR3 nucleotides: TGTGCCAGCAGTTTATACGGACTAGCGGGAACTTGGTGCACAGATACGCAGTATTTT.

The gene calls are TRBV2 and TRBJ2-2; D remains unclear. The germline CDR1 and CDR2 sequences are SNHLY and FYNNEI. The V and J ends lost 4 bases and 2 bases respectively, with 8 bases between them. This CDR3 contains 14 residues. The CDR3 loop reads CASSASENTGELFF. The CDR3 nucleotides are TGTGCCAGCAGTGCAAGCGAAAACACCGGGGAGCTGTTTTTT.

The chain carries TRBV6-1 and TRBJ2-7; unclear D gene. Germline assignment: CDR1 MNHNS and CDR2 SASEGT. The V and J ends lost 0 bases and 5 bases respectively, with 11 bases between them. This CDR3 is built from 14 residues. CDR3 loop: CASSEAGMVNEQYF. As DNA, the CDR3 is TGTGCCAGCAGTGAAGCGGGGATGGTTAACGAGCAGTACTTC.

The J gene is TRBJ2-7, the V gene TRBV6-2 or TRBV6-3; D perhaps matches TRBD1 (6 bases). The CDR3 has 16 residues. Trimming cost V 2 bases and J 2 bases, with 16 bases left between them. Germline CDR1 and CDR2: MNHEY and SVGEGT. The CDR3 DNA follows: TGTGCCAGCAGTTACGGGATAACAGGGACCCCCTACGAGCAGTACTTC. Translating it yields CASSYGITGTPYEQYF.

The gene calls are TRBV7-8 and TRBJ1-1, with D possibly matching TRBD1 (5 bases). CDR3 length: 13 amino acids. The V end lost 6 bases, the J end lost 5 bases, and 13 bases lay between the germline ends. Germline loops: CDR1 SGHVS, CDR2 FQNEAQ. The CDR3 is CASSYQGLTEAFF. The DNA of the CDR3 is TGTGCCAGCAGTTATCAGGGTTTGACTGAAGCTTTCTTT.

The chain has TRBV2 and TRBJ2-2, with D uncertain. Germline V gives CDR1 SNHLY, CDR2 FYNNEI. V was shortened by 4 bases and J by 3 bases, with 3 bases between the two germline ends. The CDR3 runs to 12 residues. The CDR3 reads CASSGDTGELFF. The DNA of the CDR3 is TGTGCCAGCAGTGGAGACACCGGGGAGCTGTTTTTT.

The chain employs TRBV3-1 (or the pseudogene TRBV3-2) and TRBJ1-2; possibly TRBD1 for D (5 bases). Trimming stripped 0 bases from V and 7 bases from J, with 15 bases between. This CDR3 has 15 residues. The V gene's germline CDR1 is LGHDT and CDR2 YNNKEL (reference sequence). The CDR3 loop reads CASSQDWGGGVGYTF. Here the CDR3 DNA reads TGTGCCAGCAGCCAAGATTGGGGGGGAGGTGTTGGCTACACCTTC.

The V gene is TRBV5-1, the J gene TRBJ1-2, with 9 bases identical to TRBD1. The CDR3 is 14 residues long. Germline CDR1 is SGHRS and CDR2 is YFSETQ. After removal of 4 bases from V and 4 bases from J, the junction contained 5 bases not matched to a gene. The CDR3 DNA reads TGCGCCAGCAGCCCGGGGACAGGGCTCTATGGCTACACCTTC. Its translation is CASSPGTGLYGYTF.

J is TRBJ1-5 and V is TRBV28, with 9 bases fitting TRBD1. CDR3 length: 19 residues. The J segment lost 0 bases and the V segment lost 2 bases, leaving 11 bases of the junction unmatched. Germline values: CDR1 MDHEN, CDR2 SYDVKM. The CDR3 DNA reads as TGTGCCAGCAGTTTACTAACAGGGGGCTTCCCTTATAGCAATCAGCCCCAGCATTTT. Amino acids: CASSLLTGGFPYSNQPQHF.

The chain couples TRBV3-1 (or the pseudogene TRBV3-2) to TRBJ1-6; 10 bases are a match to TRBD1. Germline V gene sequence: CDR1 LGHDT, CDR2 YNNKEL (reference sequence). Trimming took 0 bases from V and 10 from J; bases not matched to a gene: 3. This CDR3 has 15 amino acids. The CDR3 sequence: CASSQDWTGGSPLHF. The DNA for the CDR3 is TGTGCCAGCAGCCAAGATTGGACAGGGGGGTCACCCCTCCACTTT.

The chain couples TRBV6-6 to TRBJ2-2; D possibly corresponds to TRBD2 (6 bases). The V end was cut by 5 bases, the J end by 5 bases, with 15 bases between. Per the germline V gene, CDR1 is MNHNY and CDR2 is SVGAGI (reference sequence). CDR3 size: 15 residues. The DNA of the CDR3 is TGTGCCAGCAGTCCAACGCGGGCGGGGACCGGGGAGCTGTTTTTT. This codes for CASSPTRAGTGELFF.

The J gene is TRBJ2-1, the V gene TRBV5-1; no reliable D call. Germline CDR1 and CDR2: SGHRS and YFSETQ. This CDR3 region has 14 residues. The germline V and J ends were trimmed by 1 base and 4 bases, with 9 bases remaining between them. CDR3 sequence (DNA): TGCGCCAGCAGCTTGTTACCGGTATACAATGAGCAGTTCTTC. Translated, it gives CASSLLPVYNEQFF.